The clone carrying this TCR beta chain was detected a few times. This sample was taken from a study of neoadjuvant nivolumab and ipilimumab in lung cancer. The CDR3 sequence is 14 residues long. Looked up from germline, CDR1 is LGHNA and CDR2 is YSLEER. Trimming took 3 bases from V and 5 from J, leaving 10 bases between them. Assay: immunoSEQ multiplex PCR; the TCRdb copy retains only in-frame clones and omits some. The sample records about 17,000 clones, approximately 79% being singletons. The chain is built from TRBV4-3 and TRBJ1-4; D not resolved. Material: tumor tissue, obtained after neoadjuvant nivolumab, alone or with ipilimumab, at or shortly before surgery. This TCR came from an adult with non-small cell lung cancer. The CDR3 loop reads CASSHSYGNEKLFF. The DNA of the CDR3 is TGCGCCAGCAGCCATTCGTATGGGAATGAAAAACTGTTTTTT.